The rows below give T cell receptor beta chains drawn from one sample of a study of T-cell reconstitution after alpha-beta-depleted transplantation in children. MiXCR, applied by TCRdb to the PCR reads, yields one record per CDR3 protein. The data hold some 400,000 distinct CDR3 sequences, with roughly 20% observed a single time. The source was PBMCs from the stem cell graft donor, collected from the stem cell graft. Receptors were obtained from a human donor who donated a stem cell graft to a child with acute myeloid leukemia. Both conserved end residues are part of each CDR3. Fields, in order: J gene, V gene, clone size, D gene, CDR3 protein, CDR3 DNA. The D gene is left open where the match is weak. Clone size is given for some rows only: seen once, a few or many times, or a class if the clone is expanded.

TRBJ2-3 | TRBV4-3 | . | TRBD2 | CASSKRPSGTSTDTQYF | TGCGCCAGCAGCAAGCGTCCTAGCGGGACTAGCACAGATACGCAGTATTTT
TRBJ2-1 | TRBV6-4 | many | TRBD2 | CASSETLAKREQFF | TGTGCCAGCAGTGAGACACTAGCGAAACGTGAGCAGTTCTTC
TRBJ1-3 | TRBV7-2 | . | . | CASSTTGDSGNTIYF | TGTGCCAGCAGCACGACAGGAGACTCTGGAAACACCATATATTTT
TRBJ2-7 | TRBV15 | . | . | CATSRDRGAYEQYF | TGTGCCACCAGCAGAGATCGAGGGGCCTACGAGCAGTACTTC
TRBJ2-2 | TRBV24-1 | once | TRBD1 | CATSVRDRGITGELFF | TGTGCCACCAGTGTCCGGGACAGGGGAATCACCGGGGAGCTGTTTTTT
TRBJ2-7 | TRBV20-1 | many | TRBD1 | CSARGDSEQYF | TGCAGTGCTAGAGGGGACAGCGAGCAGTACTTC
TRBJ2-5 | TRBV20-1 | . | . | CSASDTGLSQETQYF | TGCAGTGCTAGCGATACAGGACTATCCCAAGAGACCCAGTACTTC
TRBJ2-3 | TRBV12-3/TRBV12-4 | many | TRBD2 | CASSLAVAGGPPYF | TGTGCCAGCAGTTTAGCGGTGGCGGGAGGGCCTCCGTATTTT
TRBJ2-5 | TRBV4-3 | . | . | CASSQDRRLAGGGTQYF | TGCGCCAGCAGCCAAGATCGGAGACTAGCCGGAGGGGGGACCCAGTACTTC
TRBJ2-3 | TRBV14 | . | . | CASSQAGVLDTQYF | TGTGCCAGCAGCCAAGCAGGAGTTTTAGATACGCAGTATTTT
TRBJ2-1 | TRBV20-1 | many | TRBD2 | CSARGGAGLSYNEQFF | TGCAGTGCTAGAGGGGGAGCGGGACTATCCTACAATGAGCAGTTCTTC
TRBJ2-7 | TRBV12-3/TRBV12-4 | . | . | CASSLGPGEQYF | TGTGCCAGCAGCCTTGGACCAGGTGAGCAGTACTTC
TRBJ2-7 | TRBV7-2 | . | . | CASSLKVRGDNEQYF | TGTGCCAGCAGCTTAAAGGTCAGGGGAGACAACGAGCAGTACTTC
TRBJ2-1 | TRBV5-1 | few | . | CASSLGGAGYNEQFF | TGCGCCAGCAGCTTGGGGGGGGCCGGGTACAATGAGCAGTTCTTC
TRBJ2-2 | TRBV4-1 | . | . | CASSQDQGSPGELFF | TGCGCCAGCAGCCAAGATCAGGGCAGCCCCGGGGAGCTGTTTTTT
TRBJ1-1 | TRBV4-3 | few | TRBD1 | CASSQILGQGKNTEAFF | TGCGCCAGCAGCCAGATTCTTGGACAGGGAAAGAACACTGAAGCTTTCTTT
TRBJ1-1 | TRBV20-1 | . | . | CSTPNPGQNNEAFF | TGCAGTACACCAAACCCGGGGCAGAACAATGAAGCTTTCTTT
TRBJ1-5 | TRBV12-3/TRBV12-4 | many | . | CASRGPNQPQHF | TGTGCCAGCAGGGGTCCCAATCAGCCCCAGCATTTT
TRBJ2-7 | TRBV27 | . | TRBD2 | CASSFLTTSARNYEQYF | TGTGCCAGCAGTTTCCTGACAACTAGCGCCAGAAACTACGAGCAGTACTTC
TRBJ2-7 | TRBV5-1 | many | . | CASSDQLAYEQYF | TGCGCCAGCAGCGACCAACTAGCCTACGAGCAGTACTTC
TRBJ2-4 | TRBV20-1 | many | TRBD1 | CSARGDRGWDIQYF | TGCAGTGCTAGGGGGGACAGGGGGTGGGACATTCAGTACTTC
TRBJ2-7 | TRBV12-3/TRBV12-4 | . | TRBD2 | CASSRGTSGRSYEQYF | TGTGCCAGCAGCAGAGGGACTAGCGGGCGCTCCTACGAGCAGTACTTC
TRBJ1-5 | TRBV10-3 | . | TRBD1 | CAIKGQGGNQPQHF | TGTGCCATCAAGGGACAGGGTGGCAATCAGCCCCAGCATTTT
TRBJ1-1 | TRBV15 | . | TRBD1 | CPTSRGDGTAFF | TGTCCCACCAGCAGGGGGGACGGGACAGCTTTCTTT